This entry describes one TCR beta chain. No antigen is known for it. Base-call qualities are not available, and no considerably larger clone is one nucleotide away. The sample comes from a study of shared clonotypes between healthy human individuals (dated by TCRdb to between 2020 and 2021). With respect to the entire study: A couple of women and a few men aged 18 to 49 years were included in the cohort. Between about 0.8 and 9 billion PBMCs per donor were obtained by leukapheresis. To estimate repertoire size and how much clonotypes are shared between individuals, the study performed deep sequencing of blood TCR repertoires from roughly five healthy adults. For each donor, CD4 naive and CD4 memory were each given three plates, CD8 naive was given two plates, and CD8 memory was given one plate. Different laboratories and diverse techniques were used to prepare libraries and sequence TCR repertoires, to increase sequencing depth and limit assay-specific biases.

Overall study outcomes, separate from this receptor: Approximately 5% of naive CD4, 3.5% of naive CD8, about 2.1% of memory CD4, and approximately 0.4% of memory CD8 clonotypes were shared across several donors. Compared with non-shared clonotypes, clonotypes shared by all four sorted-subset donors had higher generation probabilities. Sampling was restricted to blood, and TCR repertoires in tissues likely differ from the TCR repertoires found in blood. Based on pairwise subsampling, the degree of clonotype sharing among donors was expected to be affected by sequencing depth. Larger estimated clonotype richness was generally found for naive subsets than for memory subsets. The genetic and exposure-history diversity represented was limited by the small number of donors. Even with the large sequencing depth, rarefaction of the sorted-subset datasets indicated that sequencing was incomplete.

Using the deep immunoSEQ assay, TCR CDR3 regions were amplified from genomic DNA by multiplex PCR. Genomic DNA extracted from each cell subset was distributed evenly over all wells of several immunoSEQ 96-well plates, and each plate served as one replicate. For sorted subsets, each replicate PCR was loaded with approximately 200 ng genomic DNA, equivalent to some 31,000 T cell genomes. The purified libraries were quantified using a Qubit 3.0 fluorometer, sized with a Bioanalyzer 2100, and then quantified again using the KAPA Library Quantification kit. Every immunoSEQ 96-well plate was sequenced on a dedicated single-read 150-cycle Illumina NextSeq 550 flow cell. The study's processing was this. Because the immunoSEQ output held only junctional sequences and lacked quality scores, the filtering could not match the filtering applied to full-length reads. Sequences were annotated with PyIR, a Python wrapper for IgBLAST v1.9, and V/J genes and CDR3 were assigned using IMGT germline references. Reads were filtered out if the reads had weak V/J assignments (E-value above 1e-6), no CDR3, stop codons, out-of-frame junctions, or ambiguous translated residues. V3J clonotypes were defined as sequences sharing an identical inferred V gene, J gene, and CDR3 amino acid sequence. The percentage overlap between two repertoires was calculated by dividing the number of shared unique clonotypes by the size of the smaller repertoire. Richness of each repertoire was evaluated using RTK rarefaction, the Chao1 estimator, and Recon v2.1 estimates of unobserved clonotypes. For all TCRbeta clonotypes obtained by the gDNA method from a handful of donors, generation probabilities were computed with OLGA. This is the immuneACCESS table as TCRdb keeps it, with only in-frame sequences that have V and J called. A part of the clones is gone; compared with another copy, unresolved V genes explain less than half, and the rest is unexplained. Clone size and the V and J calls come from that table; the DNA yielded D and trimming. For this sample there are about 2.1 million clones; over 85% appear just once. The ten biggest clones cover under 2% of the sample.

CD8 naive samples were obtained by positive selection for CCR7 among CD45RO-negative cells, yielding a CD45RA+CCR7+ population from which TemRA cells were excluded. The donors were healthy, HIV-negative adults who had no recently reported acute infections or vaccinations. Every donor was a Caucasian adult living in Nashville, Tennessee, USA. After blood collection by leukapheresis, PBMCs were isolated using Ficoll-Histopaque density gradient centrifugation and then cryopreserved in the vapor phase of liquid nitrogen. Analytical flow cytometry was used to check the purity and quantity of each magnetically sorted T cell population. Genomic DNA was isolated from every sorted fraction and measured by UV absorbance on a Nanodrop 2000c. Including cysteine and phenylalanine, the CDR3 has 13 amino acids. Just the 39-base CDR3 DNA is kept, in frame starting at base 1. Looking up the germline V gene (reference sequence) yields CDR1 SEHNR and CDR2 FQNEAQ. V is cut by 5 bases and J by 4 bases, and the space between the germline ends is 11 bases.

The source of this sequence is a man aged 18 to 35 in good health. Some clones in this sample may be carry-over from other donors' samples. The V and J segments used are TRBV7-9 and TRBJ1-2; the D region possibly corresponds to TRBD1 (6 bases align). The sequencing sample was made of naive CD8+ T cells from PBMCs. Read against the paper, the sample's cell subset or site label means: CD45RA+CCR7+. The CDR3 protein is CASSPGEGYGYTF. The DNA sequence is given as TGTGCCAGCAGCCCAGGGGAGGGCTATGGCTACACCTTC. Reference TRBV7-9 and TRBJ1-2 proteins supply the regions before and after the CDR3; the full variable domain is: DTGVSQNPRHKITKRGQNVTFRCDPISEHNRLYWYRQTLGQGPEFLTYFQNEAQLEKSRLLSDRFSAERPKGSFSTLEIQRTEQGDSAMYLCASSPGEGYGYTFGSGTRLTVV.